Each of the 26 T cell receptor beta chains below was sequenced from the same sample in a study of metastatic and nonmetastatic thyroid tumors. TCRdb reanalyzed the PCR reads with MiXCR. The repertoire consists of 46,000 or so clones, with about 15% occurring once and the leading ten covering over 20%. Patients were all untreated before their thyroid surgery. Sequenced sample: blood. The receptors were sampled from a female donor with papillary thyroid cancer or a benign thyroid nodule (not recorded which). Some clones in this sample may be carry-over from other donors' samples.

This clone was counted many times. This chain joins TRBV6-1 and TRBJ1-2; 7 nucleotides line up with TRBD1. The germline V gene has CDR1 MNHNS and CDR2 SASEGT. This CDR3 comprises 14 residues. Unmatched junction bases numbered 8, after V lost 6 bases and J lost 4 bases. CDR3 DNA sequence: TGTGCCAGCAGGGCTGGACAGGCATTCTATGGCTACACCTTC. Translation gives CASRAGQAFYGYTF.

This clone was observed a few times. As DNA, the CDR3 is TGTGCCAGCAGATCCGGACATGGGCCATCCCCCCTCCACTTT. Translation: CASRSGHGPSPLHF. The chain combines TRBV28 with TRBJ1-6, with TRBD1 as a possible D gene (5 bases). The germline V gene has CDR1 MDHEN and CDR2 SYDVKM. Trimming took 6 bases from V and 13 from J, leaving 19 bases between them. The CDR3 has 14 amino acids.

This clone was seen many times. The chain combines TRBV11-2 with TRBJ2-3; D gene unclear. Germline V CDR1 and CDR2: SGHAT, FQNNGV. The CDR3 is made up of 18 amino acids. Between the trimmed V and J ends, which lost 0 bases and 3 bases, there was a span of 19 bases. CDR3 sequence (DNA): TGTGCCAGCAGCTTAGATCCCGGCGCCCCAAGTTGGACAGATACGCAGTATTTT. Its protein is CASSLDPGAPSWTDTQYF.

CDR3 amino acids: CASSYSNTGTDTQYF. The CDR3 DNA reads TGTGCCAGCAGTTACTCGAATACGGGCACAGATACGCAGTATTTT. The rearrangement uses TRBV6-5 and TRBJ2-3; D gene ambiguous. Trimming pared 0 bases from V and 1 base from J, leaving 8 bases between. The CDR3 contains 15 residues. Germline V lookup: CDR1 MNHEY, CDR2 SVGAGI.

Only a few counts were recorded for this clone. At one of its ends the junction is not consistent with the germline gene, which may arise from a read error. The chain couples TRBV7-9 to TRBJ2-5; possibly TRBD1 for D (5 bases). The CDR3 contains 13 residues. Germline V gene lookup returns CDR1 SEHNR and CDR2 FQNEAQ (reference sequence). The CDR3 is CASSLEGVEAQYF. The CDR3 region has the DNA TGTGCCAGCAGCTTGGAAGGGGTAGAGGCCCAGTACTTC.

This clone occurred many times. This chain joins TRBV2 and TRBJ2-1; 9 nucleotides match TRBD2. Unmatched junction bases numbered 7, after V lost 8 bases and J lost 5 bases. Germline CDR1 and CDR2: SNHLY and FYNNEI. CDR3 size: 14 residues. CDR3 residues: CASGSGRGHNEQFF. CDR3 sequence (DNA): TGTGCCAGCGGTAGCGGGAGAGGACACAATGAGCAGTTCTTC.

This clone has at least ten counts. This chain links TRBV6-1 with TRBJ1-1, with 9 bases that match TRBD1. Germline loops: CDR1 MNHNS, CDR2 SASEGT. V shed 7 bases and J 6 bases; nucleotides not matched to a gene: 6. This CDR3 spans 13 amino acids. CDR3 sequence (DNA): TGTGCCAGCACCGACAGGGGGACCCCTGAAGCTTTCTTT. Its translation is CASTDRGTPEAFF.

This clone appeared many times. The rearrangement joins TRBV11-2 to TRBJ1-2; possible D gene TRBD1, 6 bases. This CDR3 comprises 16 residues. CDR1 SGHAT and CDR2 FQNNGV come from the germline V gene. Trimming shortened V by 5 bases and J by 3 bases, and 19 bases separated the two germline ends. The DNA for the CDR3 is TGTGCCAGCAGCCCGGGGGCATGGGGTATTGACTATGGCTACACCTTC. This sequence encodes CASSPGAWGIDYGYTF. Together with reference TRBV11-2 and TRBJ1-2, the CDR3 gives the full variable domain: EAGVAQSPRYKIIEKRQSVAFWCNPISGHATLYWYQQILGQGPKLLIQFQNNGVVDDSQLPKDRFSAERLKGVDSTLKIQPAKLEDSAVYLCASSPGAWGIDYGYTFGSGTRLTVV.

This clone has a handful of counts. This sequence may be a read error, since a much larger clone differs from it by one base. The V and J genes are TRBV7-9 and TRBJ2-5, with D uncertain. The CDR3 sequence is 16 residues long. Germline CDR1 reads SEHNR; CDR2 reads FQNEAQ (reference sequence). The CDR3 nucleotides read TGTGCCATCAGCTTAGCCCCTAGAACGGGCTTAGAGACCCAGTACTTC. The encoded protein is CAISLAPRTGLETQYF.

Many counts were recorded for this clone. The chain carries TRBV19 and TRBJ2-2; D possibly uses TRBD1 or TRBD2 (5 bases each). This CDR3 is 14 amino acids long. Looked up from germline, CDR1 is LNHDA and CDR2 is SQIVND (reference sequence). Trimming took 6 bases from V and 4 from J, leaving 12 bases between them. In DNA form, the CDR3 reads TGTGCCAGTAGCCCCGGGGACCGCACCGGGGAGCTGTTTTTT. Protein sequence: CASSPGDRTGELFF.

A few counts support this clone. The V call is TRBV18, the J call TRBJ2-5; maybe TRBD1 (6 bases). Per germline, CDR1 KGHSH and CDR2 LQKENI. V lost 4 bases and J 5 bases, leaving 17 bases between the germline ends. CDR3 length: 15 amino acids. CDR3 loop: CASSLLTGSGETQYF. The CDR3 DNA follows: TGTGCCAGCTCACTCCTCACAGGGTCAGGGGAGACCCAGTACTTC.

There are many counts of this clone. This could be a read error, since a much larger clone is one nucleotide away. At the DNA level, this CDR3 is encoded by other sequences in the same sample as well. The CDR3 loop reads CSAREREYYGYTF. The CDR3 DNA reads TGCAGTGCTAGAGAGCGGGAGTACTATGGCTACACCTTC. V gene TRBV20-1 combines with J gene TRBJ1-2; the D is unclear. This CDR3 spans 13 amino acids. The V and J ends lost 0 bases and 3 bases respectively, with 8 bases between them. The germline V gene has CDR1 DFQATT and CDR2 SNEGSKA (reference sequence).

With regard to this clone: Being one base from a much bigger clone, this may be a read error. This chain uses TRBV29-1 with TRBJ2-7, with 9 bases lining up with TRBD1. This CDR3 is built from 11 residues. The V gene's germline CDR1 is SQVTM and CDR2 ANQGSEA. The CDR3 DNA follows: TGCAGCGCCACAGGGGGCGACGAGCATTACTTC. As protein: CSATGGDEHYF.

Notes on this clone: A read error may be the cause here, since a much bigger clone is one base away. J is TRBJ2-7 and V is TRBV7-2; no clear D gene. This CDR3 has 13 residues. CDR1 is SGHTA and CDR2 is FQGNSA in the germline V gene. CDR3 sequence reads: CASSLGVGYERYF. Written as DNA, the CDR3 is TGTGCCAGCAGCTTAGGGGTGGGTTACGAGCGGTACTTC.

Remarks on this clone: Just one base apart from a much larger clone, this may be a read error. Other DNA sequences in the same sample also yield this CDR3. J is TRBJ2-7 and V is TRBV11-2, with TRBD2 as a possible D gene (5 bases). V dropped 3 bases and J dropped 4 bases, with 10 bases sitting between them. The CDR3 loop spans 13 amino acids. Germline V gene sequence: CDR1 SGHAT, CDR2 FQNNGV. The CDR3 DNA reads TGTGCCAGCAGCTTTGGGAGTGGTTACGAGCAGTACTTC. Translated: CASSFGSGYEQYF.

This clone was found many times. The chain has TRBV4-1 and TRBJ2-7; D is perhaps TRBD1 (7 bases). The germline V gene encodes CDR1 MGHRA and CDR2 YSYEKL. There are 15 residues in the CDR3. Trimming stripped 1 base from V and 5 bases from J, with 15 bases between. CDR3 DNA sequence: TGCGCCAGCAGCCAAGCTACAGGGGACTTCCACGAGCAGTACTTC. This encodes CASSQATGDFHEQYF.

This clone was counted only a few times. At one end, the junction sequence differs from germline, possibly due to a read error. This chain uses TRBV6-2 or TRBV6-3 with TRBJ2-7; no clear D. Germline values: CDR1 MNHEY, CDR2 SVGEGT. The CDR3 consists of 13 residues. The CDR3 DNA reads TGTGCCAGCGCCTTTATATGGTTCTACGAGCAATACTTC. Its translation is CASAFIWFYEQYF.

This clone was observed many times. This sample includes further DNA sequences coding for the same CDR3. This sequence joins TRBV6-6 and TRBJ1-5; 11 bases map to TRBD1. In germline, CDR1 is MNHNY, CDR2 SVGAGI (reference sequence). V trimming: 0 bases; J trimming: 5 bases; junction bases outside the gene matches: 0. This CDR3 is built from 15 residues. The CDR3 nucleotides are TGTGCCAGCAGTTACTCGGGACAGGGGGATCAGCCCCAGCATTTT. This translates into CASSYSGQGDQPQHF.

Many counts were recorded for this clone. The chain recombines TRBV12-3 or TRBV12-4 with TRBJ2-2; 8 nucleotides agree with TRBD2. The CDR3 consists of 15 residues. Trimming took 3 bases from V and 5 from J; bases not matched to a gene: 5. The CDR3 DNA reads as TGTGCCAGCAGTTTGAGTAGCGGGAAGACCGGGGAGCTGTTTTTT. It specifies CASSLSSGKTGELFF.

This chain connects TRBV28 to TRBJ1-6; 7 bases fit TRBD1. V lost 4 bases and J lost 7; bases outside the gene matches: 13. This CDR3 has 17 residues. CDR1 is MDHEN and CDR2 is SYDVKM in the germline V gene. CDR3 loop: CASSSPSSTGSNSPLHF. The CDR3 nucleotides read TGTGCCAGCAGTTCCCCATCCTCGACAGGGAGCAATTCACCCCTCCACTTT.

This clone was counted a few times. The chain uses TRBV19 and TRBJ2-3, with a possible D match to TRBD2 (6 bases). Germline V gene data show CDR1 as LNHDA and CDR2 as SQIVND (reference sequence). V shed 1 base and J shed 6 bases, with 11 bases lying between them. The CDR3 loop spans 14 amino acids. CDR3 region: CASSIGGGTDTQYF. CDR3 coding DNA: TGTGCCAGTAGTATAGGGGGAGGAACGGATACGCAGTATTTT.

For this clone: Sequence at one end of the junction differs from germline and may be a read error. The chain employs TRBV6-2 or TRBV6-3 and TRBJ2-6, with D possibly TRBD2 on 5 matching bases. Germline V lookup: CDR1 MNHEY, CDR2 SVGEGT. This CDR3 spans 15 amino acids. In DNA, the CDR3 is TGTGCCAGCGGTTACAATCTAGCCGGGGCCAACGTCCTGACTTTC. Residues: CASGYNLAGANVLTF.

This clone has more than one count but fewer than ten. The chain has TRBV6-1 and TRBJ1-3; D is unresolved. V was trimmed by 5 bases and J by 2 bases, leaving 10 bases between them. CDR3 length equals 14 residues. Germline-derived CDR1 and CDR2 are MNHNS and SASEGT. The CDR3 DNA reads as TGTGCCAGCAGTAAGTGGGCCCCTGGAAACACCATATATTTT. Translating gives CASSKWAPGNTIYF.

This clone has only a few counts. V gene TRBV27 combines with J gene TRBJ1-5, with D uncertain. The ends were cut back, 3 bases at V and 10 bases at J, with 13 bases in the middle. Germline assignment: CDR1 MNHEY and CDR2 SMNVEV (reference sequence). The CDR3 extends over 13 amino acids. CDR3 nucleotides: TGTGCCAGCAGTTTTTATGTGGGAGGACCCCAGCATTTT. It yields the protein CASSFYVGGPQHF.

At least ten counts were recorded for this clone. The chain is built from TRBV12-5 and TRBJ1-2; D is uncertain. Germline lookup yields CDR1 LGHNT and CDR2 FRNRAP. Between the trimmed V and J ends, which lost 4 bases and 1 base, there was a span of 7 bases. The CDR3 is 13 amino acids. Here the CDR3 reads CASGYGVNYGYTF. CDR3 in DNA: TGTGCTAGTGGTTACGGGGTTAACTATGGCTACACCTTC.

The V and J genes are TRBV11-2 and TRBJ2-2, with no clear D. V was cut by 8 bases and J by 6 bases, with 10 bases left in between. This CDR3 region has 12 residues. Germline V lookup: CDR1 SGHAT, CDR2 FQNNGV. In DNA, the CDR3 is TGTGCCAGCTCTACTATGGCCGGGGAGCTGTTTTTT. As protein: CASSTMAGELFF.